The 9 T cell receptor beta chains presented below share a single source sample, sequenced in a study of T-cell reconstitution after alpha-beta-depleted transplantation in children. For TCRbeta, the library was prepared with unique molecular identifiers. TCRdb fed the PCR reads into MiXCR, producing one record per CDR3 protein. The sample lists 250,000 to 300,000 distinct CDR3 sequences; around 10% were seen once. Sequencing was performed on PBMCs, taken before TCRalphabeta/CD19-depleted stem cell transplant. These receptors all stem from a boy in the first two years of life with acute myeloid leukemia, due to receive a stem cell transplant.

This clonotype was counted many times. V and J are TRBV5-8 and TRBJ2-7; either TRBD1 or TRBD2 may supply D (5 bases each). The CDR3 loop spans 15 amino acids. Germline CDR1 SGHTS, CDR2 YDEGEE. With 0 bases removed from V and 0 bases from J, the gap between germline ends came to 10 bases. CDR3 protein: CASSLAGTASYEQYF. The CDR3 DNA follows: TGTGCCAGCAGCTTGGCCGGGACGGCCTCCTACGAGCAGTACTTC.

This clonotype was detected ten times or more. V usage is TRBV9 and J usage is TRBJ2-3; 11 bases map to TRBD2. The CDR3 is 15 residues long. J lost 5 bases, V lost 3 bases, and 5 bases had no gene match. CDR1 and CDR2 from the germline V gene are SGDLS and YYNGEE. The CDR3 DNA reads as TGTGCCAGCAGCGATAGCGGGAGGGCCGGAGATACGCAGTATTTT. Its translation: CASSDSGRAGDTQYF.

CDR3 coding DNA: TGTGCCAGCTCAGCACTAGCTCCCACAGATACGCAGTATTTT. It yields the protein CASSALAPTDTQYF. V usage is TRBV18 and J usage is TRBJ2-3, with a weak D call TRBD2 (6 bases). CDR3 length equals 14 residues. CDR1 KGHSH and CDR2 LQKENI come from the germline V gene. V lost 5 bases and J lost 2, with 11 bases in between.

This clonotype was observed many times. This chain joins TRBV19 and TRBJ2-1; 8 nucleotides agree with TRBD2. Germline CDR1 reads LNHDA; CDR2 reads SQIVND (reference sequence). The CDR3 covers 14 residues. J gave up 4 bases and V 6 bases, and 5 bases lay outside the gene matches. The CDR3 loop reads CASSGLAGYNEQFF. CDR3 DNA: TGTGCCAGTAGCGGACTAGCAGGATACAATGAGCAGTTCTTC.

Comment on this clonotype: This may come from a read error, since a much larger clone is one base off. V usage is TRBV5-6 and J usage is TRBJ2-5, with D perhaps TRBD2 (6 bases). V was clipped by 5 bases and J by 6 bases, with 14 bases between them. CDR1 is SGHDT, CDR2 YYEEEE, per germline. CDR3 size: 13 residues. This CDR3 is CASRRGSRKTQYF. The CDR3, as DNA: TGTGCCAGCAGGCGGGGTTCAAGGAAGACCCAGTACTTC. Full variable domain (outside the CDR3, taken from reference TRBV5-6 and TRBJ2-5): DAGVTQSPTHLIKTRGQQVTLRCSPKSGHDTVSWYQQALGQGPQFIFQYYEEEERQRGNFPDRFSGHQFPNYSSELNVNALLLGDSALYLCASRRGSRKTQYFGPGTRLLVL.

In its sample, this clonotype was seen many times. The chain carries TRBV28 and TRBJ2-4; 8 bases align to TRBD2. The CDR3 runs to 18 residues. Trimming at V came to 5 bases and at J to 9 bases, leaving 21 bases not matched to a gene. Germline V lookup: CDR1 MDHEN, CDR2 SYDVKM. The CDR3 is CASSRVGGREAHLGIQYF. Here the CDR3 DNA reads TGTGCCAGCAGTCGGGTAGGGGGGCGGGAGGCCCATCTGGGCATTCAGTACTTC.

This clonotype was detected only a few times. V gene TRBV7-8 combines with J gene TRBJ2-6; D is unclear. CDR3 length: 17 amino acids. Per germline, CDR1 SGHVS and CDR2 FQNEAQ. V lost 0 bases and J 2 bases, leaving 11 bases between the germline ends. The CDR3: CASSLAPQLTGANVLTF. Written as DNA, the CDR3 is TGTGCCAGCAGCTTAGCTCCACAGCTCACTGGGGCCAACGTCCTGACTTTC.

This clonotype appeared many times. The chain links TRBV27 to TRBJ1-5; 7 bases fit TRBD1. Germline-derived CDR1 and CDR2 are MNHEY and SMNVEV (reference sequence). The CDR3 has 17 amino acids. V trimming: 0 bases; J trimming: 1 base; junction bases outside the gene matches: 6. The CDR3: CASSLSWTGLSNQPQHF. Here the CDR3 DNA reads TGTGCCAGCAGTTTATCCTGGACAGGTTTAAGCAATCAGCCCCAGCATTTT.

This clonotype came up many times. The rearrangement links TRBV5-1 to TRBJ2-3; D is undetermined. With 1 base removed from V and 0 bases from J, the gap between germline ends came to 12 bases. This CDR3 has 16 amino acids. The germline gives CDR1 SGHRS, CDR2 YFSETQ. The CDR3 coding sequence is TGCGCCAGCAGCTTGTTAGTTGGAGCTAGCACAGATACGCAGTATTTT. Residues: CASSLLVGASTDTQYF.